A single sample is the source of the 28 T cell receptor beta chains below, sequenced in a study of blood T cells in healthy people across ages. A sample-barcoded 5' primer and a J-beta primer mix were used in a second PCR of roughly 6 to 11 cycles. MiXCR was run by TCRdb on the 5' RACE reads, yielding one entry per CDR3 protein. Altogether some 640,000 distinct CDR3 sequences are present, about 30% being singletons, with the ten largest covering 15% to 18%. The specimen sequenced was blood. These receptors came from a woman aged 80 or over in good health.

Many counts were recorded for this clonotype. V gene TRBV3-1 combines with J gene TRBJ1-1; 9 nucleotides agree with TRBD1. Germline CDR1 is LGHDT and CDR2 is YNNKEL (reference sequence). CDR3 length: 16 amino acids. Losses at the gene ends were 0 bases for V and 3 bases for J; bases not matched to a gene: 5. This CDR3 is CASSQDRQGGYTEAFF. CDR3 DNA sequence: TGTGCCAGCAGCCAAGATCGACAGGGGGGTTACACTGAAGCTTTCTTT.

This clonotype was counted many times. The V gene is TRBV10-3, the J gene TRBJ2-3, with D possibly being TRBD2 (6 bases). Germline assignment: CDR1 ENHRY and CDR2 SYGVKD. Trimming took 4 bases from V and 13 from J, leaving 12 bases between them. The CDR3 spans 11 residues. The CDR3 region is CAISGGDRKYF. For the CDR3, the DNA is TGTGCCATCAGTGGGGGGGACCGGAAGTATTTT.

As for this clonotype: A read error is possible here, since a much larger clone lies one base away. The V gene is TRBV14, the J gene TRBJ2-3, with 7 bases fitting TRBD2. J gave up 5 bases and V 4 bases, and 12 bases lay outside the gene matches. CDR1 is SGHDN, CDR2 FVKESK, per germline. CDR3 length: 16 amino acids. For the CDR3, the DNA is TGTGCCAGCAGCCCCGCCGGACGGGGGGTCGTAGATACGCAGTATTTT. Translated, it gives CASSPAGRGVVDTQYF.

This clonotype came up many times. The V call is TRBV15, the J call TRBJ1-1; the match to TRBD1 covers 9 bases. The junction had 4 bases not matched to a gene; V was cut back by 3 bases and J by 2 bases. The germline V gene has CDR1 LNHNV and CDR2 YYDKDF (reference sequence). The CDR3 loop spans 15 amino acids. The CDR3 sequence is CATSRGTGGNTEAFF. CDR3 bases: TGTGCCACCAGCAGGGGAACAGGGGGCAACACTGAAGCTTTCTTT.

This clonotype occurred many times. This chain links TRBV10-3 with TRBJ2-7; D is unclear. V was trimmed by 0 bases and J by 4 bases, leaving 13 bases between them. The CDR3 consists of 15 residues. Germline CDR1 reads ENHRY; CDR2 reads SYGVKD. CDR3 residues: CAISESIAEGYEQYF. Here the CDR3 DNA reads TGTGCCATCAGTGAGTCGATAGCCGAAGGGTACGAGCAGTACTTC.

The CDR3 nucleotides are TGTGCCAGCACCTTATTCGGGGGAGTAGCTAATGCGCAGTATTTT. Translated: CASTLFGGVANAQYF. The chain combines TRBV12-3 or TRBV12-4 with TRBJ2-3; tentative D call: TRBD2 (6 bases). V lost 7 bases, J lost 10 bases, and 24 bases lay in between. The CDR3 has 15 residues.

On this clonotype itself: A much larger clone differs by one base, so this may be a read error. V and J are TRBV20-1 and TRBJ1-5, with 9 bases aligning to TRBD1. The CDR3 covers 16 residues. The germline V gene encodes CDR1 DFQATT and CDR2 SNEGSKA (reference sequence). For the CDR3, the DNA is TGCGGTGCTAGGCAACAGGGGGCCGGAGGGTTTAAGCCCCAGCATTTT. Its protein is CGARQQGAGGFKPQHF.

There are many counts of this clonotype. V gene TRBV20-1 combines with J gene TRBJ1-5; 7 bases are a match to TRBD1. The CDR3 consists of 12 residues. Germline loops: CDR1 DFQATT, CDR2 SNEGSKA (reference sequence). V trimming: 7 bases; J trimming: 7 bases; junction bases outside the gene matches: 7. The CDR3 region is CSGRQGQQPQHF. The CDR3 coding sequence is TGCAGTGGGAGACAGGGACAGCAGCCCCAGCATTTT.

This clonotype showed up just a few times. The chain recombines TRBV7-3 with TRBJ1-2, with 7 bases that match TRBD1. The CDR3 runs to 13 residues. The germline V gene has CDR1 SGHTA and CDR2 FQGTGA. The ends lost 0 bases at V and 8 bases at J; junction bases unmatched: 3. CDR3 sequence reads: CASSLTDRDGYTF. CDR3 nucleotide sequence: TGTGCCAGCAGCTTAACCGACAGGGACGGCTACACCTTC.

This chain joins TRBV30 and TRBJ2-3; 7 bases align to TRBD2. The ends lost 8 bases at V and 0 bases at J; junction bases unmatched: 8. Germline V gives CDR1 GTSNPN, CDR2 SVGIG (reference sequence). The CDR3 runs 14 residues. CDR3 sequence reads: CATGRGSSTDTQYF. The CDR3 DNA reads as TGTGCCACGGGGCGGGGGAGTAGCACAGATACGCAGTATTTT.

This clonotype was counted a few times. Being one base from a much bigger clone, this may be a read error. The chain couples TRBV29-1 to TRBJ2-1; 8 nucleotides line up with TRBD2. Trimming removed 6 bases from V and 10 bases from J; junction bases left unmatched: 14. The length of the CDR3 is 14 residues. CDR1 and CDR2 from the germline V gene are SQVTM and ANQGSEA. The CDR3 sequence is CSVTNRGGQYEQFF. The DNA for the CDR3 is TGCAGCGTGACAAATCGGGGGGGTCAATACGAGCAGTTCTTC.

DNA for the CDR3: TGTGCCAGCAGCTTGTTAGGGGATAACTATAGCAATCAGCCCCAGCATTTT. The encoded protein is CASSLLGDNYSNQPQHF. The chain joins TRBV5-6 to TRBJ1-5; D may be TRBD1 (5 bases). The CDR3 is made up of 17 amino acids. Trimming left V 1 base short and J 0 bases short, with 14 bases between. The germline CDR1 and CDR2 sequences are SGHDT and YYEEEE.

This clonotype was seen only a few times. A read error may explain this, as a much larger clone is one base away. The V gene is TRBV4-1, the J gene TRBJ2-5; D gene unclear. The CDR3 has 11 amino acids. Between the trimmed V and J ends, which lost 8 bases and 11 bases, there was a span of 15 bases. CDR1 is MGHRA and CDR2 is YSYEKL in the germline V gene. The CDR3, as DNA: TGCGCCAGCGTTACTGGGCATGAGCAGTACTTC. Its protein is CASVTGHEQYF.

This chain links TRBV14 with TRBJ1-2; 7 positions agree with TRBD1. The CDR3 extends over 15 amino acids. Germline trimming cut 4 bases from V and 3 bases from J; bases unmatched to any gene: 8. The germline V gene encodes CDR1 SGHDN and CDR2 FVKESK. CDR3: CASSRSTGSYYGYTF. As DNA, the CDR3 is TGTGCCAGCAGCCGGTCGACAGGGTCCTACTATGGCTACACCTTC.

The chain has TRBV27 and TRBJ2-7; D may match TRBD1 or TRBD2 (5 bases each). This CDR3 is built from 13 residues. Germline V CDR1 and CDR2: MNHEY, SMNVEV (reference sequence). Trimming shortened V by 5 bases and J by 6 bases, and 14 bases separated the two germline ends. The CDR3 bases are TGTGCCAGCAGTCTCGGCCGGGGCTGCGAGCAGTACTTC. It encodes CASSLGRGCEQYF.

This clonotype was found many times. The chain uses TRBV7-2 and TRBJ1-1; D possibly corresponds to TRBD1 (5 bases). In germline, CDR1 is SGHTA, CDR2 FQGNSA. CDR3 size: 13 residues. Trimming stripped 7 bases from V and 5 bases from J, with 14 bases between. The CDR3 coding sequence is TGTGCCAGCACCATTCTCCGGGGGACTGAAGCTTTCTTT. This encodes CASTILRGTEAFF.

Of note for this clonotype: One end of the junction fails to match germline, which may point to a read error. The chain recombines TRBV3-1 with TRBJ2-5; 7 bases agree with TRBD2. From germline, CDR1 is LGHDT and CDR2 YNNKEL (reference sequence). CDR3 length equals 14 residues. CDR3 region: CASSHRSGRETRYF. For the CDR3, the DNA is TGTGCCAGCAGCCATCGGTCGGGGCGGGAGACCCGGTACTTC.

This chain joins TRBV30 and TRBJ2-7; TRBD1 might be the D (6 bases). CDR3 length: 12 amino acids. Germline CDR1 GTSNPN, CDR2 SVGIG (reference sequence). The germline V and J ends were trimmed by 2 bases and 6 bases, with 11 bases remaining between them. DNA of the CDR3: TGTGCCTGGAGTTCTACAGGGTCCGAGCAGTACTTC. This codes for CAWSSTGSEQYF.

The chain employs TRBV20-1 and TRBJ2-1; D is perhaps TRBD1 (5 bases). This CDR3 contains 14 residues. Trimming left V 2 bases short and J 8 bases short, with 16 bases between. Germline V gene data show CDR1 as DFQATT and CDR2 as SNEGSKA (reference sequence). CDR3 in amino acids: CSARMSGPLDEQFF. The CDR3 region has the DNA TGCAGTGCTAGAATGTCAGGGCCCTTGGATGAGCAGTTCTTC.

In this sample, this clonotype turned up many times. The CDR3 DNA is TGCAGCGTGGCCCGCGGGCCTGGGGGAGGCTACACCTTC. It yields the protein CSVARGPGGGYTF. The J gene is TRBJ1-2, the V gene TRBV29-1; possibly TRBD1 for D (5 bases). Germline CDR1 SQVTM, CDR2 ANQGSEA. This CDR3 spans 13 amino acids. Trimming left V 6 bases short and J 8 bases short, with 19 bases between.

In this sample, this clonotype turned up many times. This sequence joins TRBV12-3 or TRBV12-4 and TRBJ1-1; D ambiguous. V shed 2 bases and J shed 1 base, with 5 bases lying between them. This CDR3 comprises 13 residues. The DNA for the CDR3 is TGTGCCAGCAGTTTACACAGGAACACTGAAGCTTTCTTT. This translates into CASSLHRNTEAFF.

The genes are TRBV27 and TRBJ2-7, with 14 bases matching TRBD2. V shed 4 bases and J 7 bases; nucleotides not matched to a gene: 9. CDR1 is MNHEY, CDR2 SMNVEV, per germline (reference sequence). The CDR3 runs to 16 residues. The CDR3: CASSYRLAGGSNEQYF. The DNA for the CDR3 is TGTGCCAGCAGTTATAGACTAGCGGGGGGGTCCAATGAGCAGTACTTC.

The rearrangement joins TRBV7-9 to TRBJ2-1, with D possibly TRBD2 on 5 matching bases. Germline CDR1 is SEHNR and CDR2 is FQNEAQ (reference sequence). CDR3 length: 14 residues. Trimming pared 1 base from V and 9 bases from J, leaving 13 bases between. The CDR3 loop is CASSLDLRGGEQFF. CDR3 nucleotides: TGTGCCAGCAGCTTAGATCTCAGAGGAGGTGAGCAGTTCTTC.

The chain couples TRBV5-1 to TRBJ2-5; 12 bases are shared with TRBD2. V shed 4 bases and J 5 bases; nucleotides not matched to a gene: 6. This CDR3 is built from 15 residues. Germline CDR1 SGHRS, CDR2 YFSETQ. The chain's CDR3 is CASSARTSGEETQYF. The CDR3 region has the DNA TGCGCCAGCAGCGCCCGGACTAGCGGGGAGGAGACCCAGTACTTC.

This clonotype has only a few counts. This clone may be a read error of a much larger clone one base away. The chain links TRBV5-1 to TRBJ2-7; 7 bases align to TRBD2. CDR1 and CDR2 (germline): SGHRS, YFSETQ. The V gene end was trimmed by 6 bases and the J gene end by 7 bases; junction bases not matched to a gene: 19. The CDR3 runs to 16 residues. CDR3 coding DNA: TGCGCCAGCAACAGCGAAGCGGGGTATCGCGGGAATGAGCAGTACTTC. This codes for CASNSEAGYRGNEQYF. Drawing the rest from reference TRBV5-1 and TRBJ2-7, the complete variable domain is KAGVTQTPRYLIKTRGQQVTLSCSPISGHRSVSWYQQTPGQGLQFLFEYFSETQRNKGNFPGRFSGRQFSNSRSEMNVSTLELGDSALYLCASNSEAGYRGNEQYFGPGTRLTVT.

In its sample, this clonotype was seen many times. The chain recombines TRBV7-2 with TRBJ2-5, with 7 bases aligning to TRBD2. This CDR3 spans 13 amino acids. Trimming took 3 bases from V and 6 from J; bases not matched to a gene: 4. Per germline, CDR1 SGHTA and CDR2 FQGNSA. In DNA, the CDR3 is TGTGCCAGCAGCTTGGGCGGGGGACAGACCCAGTACTTC. Its translation is CASSLGGGQTQYF.

This clonotype was observed a handful of times. The chain is built from TRBV5-4 and TRBJ2-5, with 11 bases fitting TRBD1. The J call may be faulty, since TRBJ2-7 better matches the DNA end. Germline CDR1 and CDR2: SGHNT and YYREEE (reference sequence). CDR3 length: 15 residues. This chain's CDR3 is CASSWPGTGGSEQYF. As DNA, the CDR3 is TGTGCCAGCAGCTGGCCCGGGACAGGGGGTAGCGAGCAGTACTTC.

On this clonotype: One base away lies a much larger clone, so this may be a sequencing read error. This chain uses TRBV12-3 or TRBV12-4 with TRBJ2-1; D is ambiguous. The V gene lost 5 bases and the J gene lost 10 bases, with 15 bases spanning the gap. The CDR3 spans 13 residues. For the CDR3, the DNA is TGTGCCAGCAGTCTCAGCGACTCCTACGAGCAGTTCTTC. Protein: CASSLSDSYEQFF.